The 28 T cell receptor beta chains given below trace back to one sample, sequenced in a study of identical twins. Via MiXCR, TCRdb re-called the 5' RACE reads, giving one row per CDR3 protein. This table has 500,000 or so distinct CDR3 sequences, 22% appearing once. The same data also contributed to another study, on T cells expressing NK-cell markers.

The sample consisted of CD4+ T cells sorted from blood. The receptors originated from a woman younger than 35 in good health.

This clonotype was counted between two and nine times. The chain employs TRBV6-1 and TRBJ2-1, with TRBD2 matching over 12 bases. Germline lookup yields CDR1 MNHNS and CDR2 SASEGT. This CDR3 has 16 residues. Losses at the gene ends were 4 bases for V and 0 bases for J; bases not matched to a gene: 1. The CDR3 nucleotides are TGTGCCAGCAGTGTGGGACTAGCGGGCTCCTACAATGAGCAGTTCTTC. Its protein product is CASSVGLAGSYNEQFF.

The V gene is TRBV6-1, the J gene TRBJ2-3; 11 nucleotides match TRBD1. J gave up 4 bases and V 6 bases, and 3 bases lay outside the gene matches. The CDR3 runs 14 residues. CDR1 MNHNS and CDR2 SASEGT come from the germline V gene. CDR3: CASRMGQGADTQYF. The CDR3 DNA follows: TGTGCCAGCAGAATGGGACAGGGGGCAGATACGCAGTATTTT.

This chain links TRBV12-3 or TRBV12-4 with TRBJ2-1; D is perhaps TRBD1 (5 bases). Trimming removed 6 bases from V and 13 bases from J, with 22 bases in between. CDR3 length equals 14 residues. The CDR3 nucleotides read TGTGCCAGCAGCCGATCACAGGCCTATACGTTACAGTTCTTC. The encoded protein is CASSRSQAYTLQFF.

CDR3 coding DNA: TGTGCCAGCAGCCAAGGTTGGGGACTAGCGTTCGGTACGCAGTATTTT. It codes for CASSQGWGLAFGTQYF. The chain links TRBV3-1 to TRBJ2-3; 10 bases are a match to TRBD2. CDR1 and CDR2 from the germline V gene are LGHDT and YNNKEL (reference sequence). J lost 8 bases, V lost 1 base, and 9 bases had no gene match. This CDR3 has 16 residues.

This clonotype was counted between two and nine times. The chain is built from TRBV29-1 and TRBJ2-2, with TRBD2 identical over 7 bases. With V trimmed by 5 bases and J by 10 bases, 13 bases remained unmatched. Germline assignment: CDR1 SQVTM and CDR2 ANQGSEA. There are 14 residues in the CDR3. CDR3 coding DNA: TGCAGCGTTCTGGAGGGAGGGACTCAAGAGGAGCTGTTTTTT. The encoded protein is CSVLEGGTQEELFF.

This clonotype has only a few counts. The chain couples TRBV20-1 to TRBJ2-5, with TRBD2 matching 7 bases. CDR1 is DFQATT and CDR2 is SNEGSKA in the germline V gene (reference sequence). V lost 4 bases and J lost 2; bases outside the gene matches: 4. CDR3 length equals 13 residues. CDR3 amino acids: CSATGGLQETQYF. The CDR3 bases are TGCAGTGCTACCGGGGGACTACAAGAGACCCAGTACTTC.

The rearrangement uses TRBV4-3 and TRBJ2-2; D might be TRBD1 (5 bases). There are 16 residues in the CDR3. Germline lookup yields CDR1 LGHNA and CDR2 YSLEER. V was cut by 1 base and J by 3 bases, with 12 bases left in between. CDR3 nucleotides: TGCGCCAGCAGCCAAGCCTGGGGCAGGGACACCGGGGAGCTGTTTTTT. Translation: CASSQAWGRDTGELFF.

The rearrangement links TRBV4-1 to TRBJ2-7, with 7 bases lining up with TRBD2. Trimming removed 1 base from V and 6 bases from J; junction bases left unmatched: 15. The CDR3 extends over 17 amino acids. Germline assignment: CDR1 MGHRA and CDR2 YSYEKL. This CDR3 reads CASSQGGRGGSLSEQYF. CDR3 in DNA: TGCGCCAGCAGCCAAGGTGGAAGGGGCGGGAGCCTATCCGAGCAGTACTTC.

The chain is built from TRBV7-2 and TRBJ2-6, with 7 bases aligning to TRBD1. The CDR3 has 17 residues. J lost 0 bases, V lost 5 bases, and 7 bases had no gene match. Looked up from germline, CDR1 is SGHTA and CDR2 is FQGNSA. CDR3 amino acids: CASSATGFLSGANVLTF. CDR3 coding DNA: TGTGCCAGCAGCGCGACAGGGTTCCTCTCTGGGGCCAACGTCCTGACTTTC.

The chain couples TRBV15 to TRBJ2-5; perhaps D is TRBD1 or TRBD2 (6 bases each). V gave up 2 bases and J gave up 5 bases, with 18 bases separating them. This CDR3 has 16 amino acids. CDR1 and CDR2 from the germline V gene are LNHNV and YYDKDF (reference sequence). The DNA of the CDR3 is TGTGCCACCAGCAGACGACGCCAGGGGACTTGGGAGACCCAGTACTTC. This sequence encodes CATSRRRQGTWETQYF.

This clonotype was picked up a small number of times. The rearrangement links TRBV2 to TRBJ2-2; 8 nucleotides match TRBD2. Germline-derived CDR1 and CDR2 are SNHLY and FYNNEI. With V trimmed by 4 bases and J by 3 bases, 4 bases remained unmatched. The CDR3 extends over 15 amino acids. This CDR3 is CASSGGSGDTGELFF. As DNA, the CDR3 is TGTGCCAGCAGTGGGGGTAGCGGGGACACCGGGGAGCTGTTTTTT.

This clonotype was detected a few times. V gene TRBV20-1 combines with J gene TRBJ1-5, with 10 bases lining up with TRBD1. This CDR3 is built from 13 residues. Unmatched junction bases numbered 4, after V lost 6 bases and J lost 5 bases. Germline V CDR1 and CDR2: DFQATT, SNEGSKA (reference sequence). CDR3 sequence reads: CSARDRGDQPQHF. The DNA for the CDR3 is TGCAGTGCCAGGGACAGGGGCGATCAGCCCCAGCATTTT.

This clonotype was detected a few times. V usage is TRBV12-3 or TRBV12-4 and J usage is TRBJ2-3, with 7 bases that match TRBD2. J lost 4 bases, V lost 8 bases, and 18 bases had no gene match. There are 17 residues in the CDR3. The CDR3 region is CASGSSPSRELADTQYF. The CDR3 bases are TGTGCCAGCGGCTCCTCCCCCTCGCGGGAGTTGGCAGATACGCAGTATTTT.

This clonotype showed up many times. This CDR3 reads CSASRQGGTDTQYF. As DNA, the CDR3 is TGCAGTGCTTCCCGACAGGGGGGCACAGATACGCAGTATTTT. The chain is built from TRBV20-1 and TRBJ2-3, with 9 bases lining up with TRBD1. Germline V lookup: CDR1 DFQATT, CDR2 SNEGSKA (reference sequence). After removal of 5 bases from V and 1 base from J, the junction contained 4 bases not matched to a gene. The CDR3 has 14 residues.

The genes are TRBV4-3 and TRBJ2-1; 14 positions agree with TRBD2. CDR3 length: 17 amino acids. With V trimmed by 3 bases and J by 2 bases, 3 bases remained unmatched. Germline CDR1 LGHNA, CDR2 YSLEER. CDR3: CASSQQTSGGAYNEQFF. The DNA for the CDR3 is TGCGCCAGCAGCCAGCAGACTAGCGGGGGGGCCTACAATGAGCAGTTCTTC.

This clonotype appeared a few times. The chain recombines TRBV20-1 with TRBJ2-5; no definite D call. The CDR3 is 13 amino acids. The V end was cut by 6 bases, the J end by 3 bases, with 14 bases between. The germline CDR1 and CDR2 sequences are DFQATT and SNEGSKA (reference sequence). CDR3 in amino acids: CSALHGQKETQYF. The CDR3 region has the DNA TGCAGTGCCCTCCACGGCCAGAAAGAGACCCAGTACTTC.

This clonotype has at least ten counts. The CDR3 DNA sequence: TGTGCCAGCATCGATTTTAGCGATACGCAGTATTTT. Its protein product is CASIDFSDTQYF. J is TRBJ2-3 and V is TRBV12-3 or TRBV12-4; D gene unclear. With 7 bases removed from V and 6 bases from J, the gap between germline ends came to 11 bases. CDR3 length: 12 residues.

The CDR3 DNA is TGTGCCAGCTCACCATTGGACGGCTACAATGAGCAGTTCTTC. Translating gives CASSPLDGYNEQFF. V gene TRBV18 combines with J gene TRBJ2-1; D is uncertain. The germline gives CDR1 KGHSH, CDR2 LQKENI. This CDR3 region has 14 residues. The V gene lost 2 bases and the J gene lost 3 bases, with 8 bases spanning the gap.

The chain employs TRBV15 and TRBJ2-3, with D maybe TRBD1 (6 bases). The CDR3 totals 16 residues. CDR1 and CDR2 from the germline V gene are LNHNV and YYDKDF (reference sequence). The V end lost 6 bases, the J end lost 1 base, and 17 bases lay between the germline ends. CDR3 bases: TGTGCCACCAGACAGGGTTTTGATCCCGGCACAGATACGCAGTATTTT. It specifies CATRQGFDPGTDTQYF. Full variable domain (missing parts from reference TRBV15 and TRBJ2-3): DAMVIQNPRYQVTQFGKPVTLSCSQTLNHNVMYWYQQKSSQAPKLLFHYYDKDFNNEADTPDNFQSRRPNTSFCFLDIRSPGLGDTAMYLCATRQGFDPGTDTQYFGPGTRLTVL.

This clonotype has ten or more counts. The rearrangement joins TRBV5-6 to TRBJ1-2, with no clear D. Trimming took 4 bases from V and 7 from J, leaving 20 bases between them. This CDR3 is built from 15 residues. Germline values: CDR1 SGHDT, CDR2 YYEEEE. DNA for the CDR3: TGTGCCAGCAGCCTTCCTGGACGGGGAACGGGTGGCTACACCTTC. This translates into CASSLPGRGTGGYTF.

The CDR3 loop reads CASSRQEGNYEQYF. CDR3 nucleotides: TGTGCCAGCAGCCGACAGGAGGGGAACTACGAGCAGTACTTC. The rearrangement uses TRBV7-2 and TRBJ2-7; D might be TRBD1 or TRBD2, each matching 6 bases. The V end was cut by 5 bases, the J end by 3 bases, with 14 bases between. The CDR3 has 14 amino acids. Germline values: CDR1 SGHTA, CDR2 FQGNSA.

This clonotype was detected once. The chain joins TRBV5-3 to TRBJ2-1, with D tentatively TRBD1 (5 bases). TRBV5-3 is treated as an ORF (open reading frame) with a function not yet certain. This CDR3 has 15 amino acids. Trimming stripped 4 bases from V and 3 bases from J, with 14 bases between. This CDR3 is CARSPRAEDYNEQFF. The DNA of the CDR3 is TGTGCCAGAAGCCCCAGGGCTGAGGACTACAATGAGCAGTTCTTC.

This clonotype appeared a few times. This CDR3 reads CASSTHNTGELFF. The CDR3 nucleotides are TGTGCCAGCAGCACCCATAACACCGGGGAGCTGTTTTTT. The rearrangement links TRBV7-2 to TRBJ2-2; D gene uncertain. The CDR3 is 13 amino acids. Trimming took off 5 bases at V and 2 bases at J, with 6 bases between the two ends. Germline values: CDR1 SGHTA, CDR2 FQGNSA.

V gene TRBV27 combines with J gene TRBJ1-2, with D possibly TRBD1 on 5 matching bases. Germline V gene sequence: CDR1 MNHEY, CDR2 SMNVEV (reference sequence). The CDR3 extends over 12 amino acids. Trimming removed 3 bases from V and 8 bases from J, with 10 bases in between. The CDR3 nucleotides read TGTGCCAGCAGTTTCTGGGGCGGCGGCTACACCTTC. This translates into CASSFWGGGYTF.

CDR3 amino acids: CASSGLAGPRGYEQYF. CDR3 sequence (DNA): TGCGCCAGCAGTGGACTAGCGGGCCCAAGGGGCTACGAGCAGTACTTC. The chain couples TRBV10-2 to TRBJ2-7, with 10 bases that match TRBD2. The CDR3 sequence is 16 residues long. The germline V gene has CDR1 WSHSY and CDR2 SAAADI. J was trimmed by 3 bases and V by 4 bases; bases with no gene match: 9.

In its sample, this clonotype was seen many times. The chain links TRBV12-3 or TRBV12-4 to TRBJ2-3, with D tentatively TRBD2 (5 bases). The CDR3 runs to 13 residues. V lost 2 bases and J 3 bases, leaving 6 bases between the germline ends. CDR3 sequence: CASSLRRTDTQYF. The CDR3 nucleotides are TGTGCCAGCAGTTTACGGAGGACAGATACGCAGTATTTT.

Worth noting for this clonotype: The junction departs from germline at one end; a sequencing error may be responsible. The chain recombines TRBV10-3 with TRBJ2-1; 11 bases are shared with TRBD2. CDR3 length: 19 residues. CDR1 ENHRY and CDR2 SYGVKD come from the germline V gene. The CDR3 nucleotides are TGTGCCTTCAGTCTACTCGGGCTAGCGGGGGGCTCCCGATACAATGAGCAGTTCTTC. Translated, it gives CAFSLLGLAGGSRYNEQFF.

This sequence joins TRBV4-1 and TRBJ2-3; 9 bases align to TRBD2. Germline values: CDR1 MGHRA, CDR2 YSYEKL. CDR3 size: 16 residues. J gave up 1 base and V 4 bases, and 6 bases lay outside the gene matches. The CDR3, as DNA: TGCGCCAGCAGCCGGAGGCAGCGGGGGGGCACAGATACGCAGTATTTT. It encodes CASSRRQRGGTDTQYF.